A single sample gave rise to the 5 T cell receptor beta chains below, sequenced in a study of OX40 agonist ivuxolimab in advanced cancers. The method was immunoSEQ multiplex PCR; TCRdb's version includes in-frame clones alone and lacks a portion of them. The table shows about 69,000 clones, with around 89% occurring only once. Sample: CD4+ or CD8+ T cells sorted from blood, taken in a trial of the OX40 agonist ivuxolimab. These receptors came from an adult with an advanced solid tumor such as melanoma, head and neck, liver or kidney cancer.

The chain carries TRBV2 and TRBJ1-2, with D tentatively TRBD1 (5 bases). V was pared by 6 bases and J by 13 bases, with 24 bases between. The germline V gene encodes CDR1 SNHLY and CDR2 FYNNEI. The CDR3 length is 14 residues. CDR3 amino acids: CASSARDGPGKRTF. CDR3 nucleotides: TGTGCCAGCAGCGCCAGGGACGGACCTGGGAAGCGCACCTTC.

The chain joins TRBV7-2 to TRBJ1-1; no reliable D call. The V end was cut by 0 bases, the J end by 1 base, with 12 bases between. CDR3 length: 16 amino acids. Germline V lookup: CDR1 SGHTA, CDR2 FQGNSA. CDR3 DNA sequence: TGTGCCAGCAGCTTAGCGTCCGGGCAGTCGAACACTGAAGCTTTCTTT. Its translation: CASSLASGQSNTEAFF.

The genes are TRBV4-3 and TRBJ2-1; TRBD2 aligns across 7 bases. After removal of 1 base from V and 4 bases from J, the junction contained 4 bases not matched to a gene. CDR1 is LGHNA and CDR2 is YSLEER in the germline V gene. The CDR3 totals 15 residues. The CDR3, as DNA: TGCGCCAGCAGCCAAGGGGGAGGGTCTTACAATGAGCAGTTCTTC. Translating gives CASSQGGGSYNEQFF.

The sample holds a few counts of this clone. The rearrangement uses TRBV19 and TRBJ1-5, with D unresolved. The CDR3 spans 14 residues. The germline gives CDR1 LNHDA, CDR2 SQIVND (reference sequence). Deletions cut 1 base from V and 3 bases from J, with 7 bases between. In DNA form, the CDR3 reads TGTGCCAGTAGTATAGGGGGAAACAATCAGCCCCAGCATTTT. This encodes CASSIGGNNQPQHF.

The gene calls are TRBV5-6 and TRBJ2-7; 9 bases fit TRBD2. The CDR3 length is 14 residues. V gave up 3 bases and J gave up 5 bases; unmatched junction bases: 6. Germline CDR1 is SGHDT and CDR2 is YYEEEE. CDR3 amino acids: CASSWGLAANEQYF. In DNA, the CDR3 is TGTGCCAGCAGCTGGGGACTAGCAGCGAACGAGCAGTACTTC.